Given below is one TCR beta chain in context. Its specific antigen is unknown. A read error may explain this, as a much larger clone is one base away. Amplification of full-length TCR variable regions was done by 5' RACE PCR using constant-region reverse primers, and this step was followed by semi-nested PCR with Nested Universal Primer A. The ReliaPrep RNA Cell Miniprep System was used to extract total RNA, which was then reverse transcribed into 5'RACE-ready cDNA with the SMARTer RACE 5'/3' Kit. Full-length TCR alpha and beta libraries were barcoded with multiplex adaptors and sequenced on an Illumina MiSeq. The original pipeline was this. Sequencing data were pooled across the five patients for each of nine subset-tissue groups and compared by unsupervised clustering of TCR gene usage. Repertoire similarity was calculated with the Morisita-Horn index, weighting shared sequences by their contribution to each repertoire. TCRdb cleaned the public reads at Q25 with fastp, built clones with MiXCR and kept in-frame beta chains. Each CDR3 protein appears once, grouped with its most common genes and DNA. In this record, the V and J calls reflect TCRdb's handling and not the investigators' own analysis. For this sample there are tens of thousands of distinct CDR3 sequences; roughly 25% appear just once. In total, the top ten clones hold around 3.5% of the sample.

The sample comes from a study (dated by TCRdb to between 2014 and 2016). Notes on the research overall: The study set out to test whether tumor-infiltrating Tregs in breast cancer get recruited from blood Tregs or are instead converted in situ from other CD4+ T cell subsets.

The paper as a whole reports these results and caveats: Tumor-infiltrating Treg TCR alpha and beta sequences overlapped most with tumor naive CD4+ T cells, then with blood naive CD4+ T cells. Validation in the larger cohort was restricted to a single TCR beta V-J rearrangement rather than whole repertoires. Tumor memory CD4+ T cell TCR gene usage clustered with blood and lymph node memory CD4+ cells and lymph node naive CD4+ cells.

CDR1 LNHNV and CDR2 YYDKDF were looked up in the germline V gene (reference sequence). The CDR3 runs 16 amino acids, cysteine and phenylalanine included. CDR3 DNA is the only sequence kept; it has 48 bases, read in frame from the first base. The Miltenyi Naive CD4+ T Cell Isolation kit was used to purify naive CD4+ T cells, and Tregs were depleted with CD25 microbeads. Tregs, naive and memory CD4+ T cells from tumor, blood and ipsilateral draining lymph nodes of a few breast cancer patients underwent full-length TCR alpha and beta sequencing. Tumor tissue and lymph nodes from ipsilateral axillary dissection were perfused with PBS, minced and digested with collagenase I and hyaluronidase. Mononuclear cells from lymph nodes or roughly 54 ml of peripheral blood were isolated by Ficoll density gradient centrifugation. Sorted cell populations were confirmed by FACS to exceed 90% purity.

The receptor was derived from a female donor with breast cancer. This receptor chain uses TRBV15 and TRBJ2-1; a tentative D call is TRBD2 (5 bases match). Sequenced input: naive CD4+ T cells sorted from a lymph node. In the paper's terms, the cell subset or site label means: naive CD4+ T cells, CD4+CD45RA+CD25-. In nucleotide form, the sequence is TGTGCCACCGGCAGATTCGACTACTTCTCCTACAATGAGCAGTTCTTC. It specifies CATGRFDYFSYNEQFF. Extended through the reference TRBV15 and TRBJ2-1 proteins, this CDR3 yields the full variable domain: DAMVIQNPRYQVTQFGKPVTLSCSQTLNHNVMYWYQQKSSQAPKLLFHYYDKDFNNEADTPDNFQSRRPNTSFCFLDIRSPGLGDTAMYLCATGRFDYFSYNEQFFGPGTRLTVL.